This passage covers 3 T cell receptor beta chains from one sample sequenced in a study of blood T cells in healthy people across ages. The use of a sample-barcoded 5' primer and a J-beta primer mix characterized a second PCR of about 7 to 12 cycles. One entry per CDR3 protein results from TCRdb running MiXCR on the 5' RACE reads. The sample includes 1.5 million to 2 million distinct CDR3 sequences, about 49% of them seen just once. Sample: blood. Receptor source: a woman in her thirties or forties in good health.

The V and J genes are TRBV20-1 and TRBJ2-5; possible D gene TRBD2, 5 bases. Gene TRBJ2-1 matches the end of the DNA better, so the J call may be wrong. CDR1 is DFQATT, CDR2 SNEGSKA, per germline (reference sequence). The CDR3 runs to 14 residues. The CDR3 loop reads CSARDPLAQETQFF. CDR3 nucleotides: TGCAGTGCTAGAGATCCGCTAGCCCAAGAGACCCAGTTCTTC.

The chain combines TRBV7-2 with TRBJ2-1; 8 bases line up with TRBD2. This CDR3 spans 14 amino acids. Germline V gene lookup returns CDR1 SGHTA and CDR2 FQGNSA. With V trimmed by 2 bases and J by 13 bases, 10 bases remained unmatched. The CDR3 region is CASSLSKAGANQFF. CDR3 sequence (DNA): TGTGCCAGCAGCTTAAGCAAAGCGGGGGCTAATCAGTTCTTC.

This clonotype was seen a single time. The CDR3 nucleotides are TGTGCCAGCAGTCGGGGACTAGCGGGGGTGTTGGCAGATACGCAGTATTTT. Encoded protein: CASSRGLAGVLADTQYF. The J gene is TRBJ2-3, the V gene TRBV6-1; 14 bases line up with TRBD2. Trimming took 5 bases from V and 4 from J; bases not matched to a gene: 8. This CDR3 region has 17 residues. Germline V gene lookup returns CDR1 MNHNS and CDR2 SASEGT.